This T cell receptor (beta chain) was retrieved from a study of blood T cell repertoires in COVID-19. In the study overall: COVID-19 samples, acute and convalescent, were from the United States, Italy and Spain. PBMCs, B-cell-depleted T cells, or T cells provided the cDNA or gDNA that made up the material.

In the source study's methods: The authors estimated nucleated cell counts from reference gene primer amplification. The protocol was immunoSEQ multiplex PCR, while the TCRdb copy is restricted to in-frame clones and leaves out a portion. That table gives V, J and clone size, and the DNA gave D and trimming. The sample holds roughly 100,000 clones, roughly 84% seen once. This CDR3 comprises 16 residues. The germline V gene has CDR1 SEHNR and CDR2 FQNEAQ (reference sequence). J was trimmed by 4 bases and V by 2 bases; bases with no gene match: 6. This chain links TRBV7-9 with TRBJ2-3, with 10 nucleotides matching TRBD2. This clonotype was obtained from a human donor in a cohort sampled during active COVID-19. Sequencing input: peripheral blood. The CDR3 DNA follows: TGTGCCAGCAGCTTACCCGTAGCGGGGGGCTCAGATACGCAGTATTTT. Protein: CASSLPVAGGSDTQYF.